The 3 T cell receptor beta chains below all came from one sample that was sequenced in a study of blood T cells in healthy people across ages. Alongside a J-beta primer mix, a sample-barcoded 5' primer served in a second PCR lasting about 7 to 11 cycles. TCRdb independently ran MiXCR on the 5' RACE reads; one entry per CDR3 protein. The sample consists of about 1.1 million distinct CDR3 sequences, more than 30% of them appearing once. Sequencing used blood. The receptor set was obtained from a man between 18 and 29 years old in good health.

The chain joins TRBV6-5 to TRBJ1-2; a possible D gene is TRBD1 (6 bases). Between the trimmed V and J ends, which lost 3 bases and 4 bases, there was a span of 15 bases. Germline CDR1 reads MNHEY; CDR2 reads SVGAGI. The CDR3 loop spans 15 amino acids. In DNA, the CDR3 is TGTGCCAGCAGTTATCGGACAGCGAGCCTCTATGGCTACACCTTC. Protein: CASSYRTASLYGYTF.

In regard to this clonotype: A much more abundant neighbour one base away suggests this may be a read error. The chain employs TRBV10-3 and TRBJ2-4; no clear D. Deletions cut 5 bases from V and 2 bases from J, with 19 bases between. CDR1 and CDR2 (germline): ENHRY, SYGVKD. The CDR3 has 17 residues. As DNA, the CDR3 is TGTGCCATCAGTAGACGGGCAACCGGATTAACCAAAAACATTCAGTACTTC. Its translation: CAISRRATGLTKNIQYF.

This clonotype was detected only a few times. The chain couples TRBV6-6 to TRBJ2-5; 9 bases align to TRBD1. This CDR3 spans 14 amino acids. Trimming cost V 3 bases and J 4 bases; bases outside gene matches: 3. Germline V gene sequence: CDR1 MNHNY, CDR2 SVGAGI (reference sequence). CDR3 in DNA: TGTGCCAGCAGTTATACGGACAGGGGAGAGACCCAGTACTTC. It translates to CASSYTDRGETQYF.